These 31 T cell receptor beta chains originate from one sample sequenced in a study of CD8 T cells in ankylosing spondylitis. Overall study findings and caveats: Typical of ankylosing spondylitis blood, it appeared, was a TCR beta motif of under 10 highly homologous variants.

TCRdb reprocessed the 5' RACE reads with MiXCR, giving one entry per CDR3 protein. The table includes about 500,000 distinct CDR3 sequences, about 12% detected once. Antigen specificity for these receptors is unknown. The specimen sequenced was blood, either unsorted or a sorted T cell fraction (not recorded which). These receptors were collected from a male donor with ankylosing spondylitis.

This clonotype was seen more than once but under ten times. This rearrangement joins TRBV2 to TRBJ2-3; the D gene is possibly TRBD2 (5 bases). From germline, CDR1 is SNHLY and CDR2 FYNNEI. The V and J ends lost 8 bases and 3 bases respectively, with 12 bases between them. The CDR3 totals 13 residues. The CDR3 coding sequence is TGTGCCAGCCTCGGGGAAGGTACAGATACGCAGTATTTT. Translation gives CASLGEGTDTQYF.

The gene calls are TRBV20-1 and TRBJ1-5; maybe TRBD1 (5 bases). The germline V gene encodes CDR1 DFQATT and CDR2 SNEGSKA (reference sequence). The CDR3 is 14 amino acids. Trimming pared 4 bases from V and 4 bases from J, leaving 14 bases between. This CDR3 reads CSANGQGLNQPQHF. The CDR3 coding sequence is TGCAGTGCTAACGGACAAGGCCTGAATCAGCCCCAGCATTTT.

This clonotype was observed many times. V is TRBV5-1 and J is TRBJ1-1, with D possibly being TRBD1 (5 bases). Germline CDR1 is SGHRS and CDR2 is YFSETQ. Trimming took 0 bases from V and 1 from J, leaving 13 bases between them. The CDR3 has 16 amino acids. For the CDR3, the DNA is TGCGCCAGCAGCTTGGGGGGCGCTCGAGGGAACACTGAAGCTTTCTTT. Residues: CASSLGGARGNTEAFF.

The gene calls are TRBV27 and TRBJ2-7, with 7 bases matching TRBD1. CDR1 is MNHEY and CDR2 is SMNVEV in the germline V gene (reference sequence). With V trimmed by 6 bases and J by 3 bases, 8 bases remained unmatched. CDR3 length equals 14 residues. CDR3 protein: CASSSTRDSYEQYF. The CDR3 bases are TGTGCCAGCAGCTCAACTCGGGACAGCTACGAGCAGTACTTC.

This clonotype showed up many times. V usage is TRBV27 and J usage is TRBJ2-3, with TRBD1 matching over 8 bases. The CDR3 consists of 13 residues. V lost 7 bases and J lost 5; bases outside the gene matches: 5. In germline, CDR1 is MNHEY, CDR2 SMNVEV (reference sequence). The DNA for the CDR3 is TGTGCCAGCACTCCCAGGGGGCTAGATACGCAGTATTTT. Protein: CASTPRGLDTQYF.

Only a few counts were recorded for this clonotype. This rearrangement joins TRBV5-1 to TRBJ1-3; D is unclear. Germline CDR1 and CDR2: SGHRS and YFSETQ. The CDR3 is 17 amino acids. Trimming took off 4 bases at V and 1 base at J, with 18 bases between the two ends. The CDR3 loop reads CASSLGGFRGSGNTIYF. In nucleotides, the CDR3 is TGCGCCAGCAGCCTGGGAGGATTTCGGGGATCTGGAAACACCATATATTTT.

CDR3 in DNA: TGCGCCAGCAGCTCTCAGGGATTCGGAGAGACCCAGTACTTC. Translation: CASSSQGFGETQYF. The rearrangement links TRBV5-1 to TRBJ2-5; D might be TRBD1 (5 bases). Trimming took 3 bases from V and 4 from J, leaving 13 bases between them. The CDR3 is 14 residues long. Germline V gives CDR1 SGHRS, CDR2 YFSETQ.

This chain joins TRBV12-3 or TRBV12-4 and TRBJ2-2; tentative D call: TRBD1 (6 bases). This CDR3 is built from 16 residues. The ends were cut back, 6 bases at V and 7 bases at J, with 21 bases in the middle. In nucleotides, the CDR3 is TGTGCCAGCAGCACCAGAGGGGCAGGGGCGGGCGGGGAGCTGTTTTTT. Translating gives CASSTRGAGAGGELFF.

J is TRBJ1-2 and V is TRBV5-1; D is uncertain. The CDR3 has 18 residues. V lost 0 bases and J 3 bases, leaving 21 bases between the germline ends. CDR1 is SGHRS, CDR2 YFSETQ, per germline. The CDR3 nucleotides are TGCGCCAGCAGCTTGGGAAGCTTTAGGTCACGACGGGACTATGGCTACACCTTC. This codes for CASSLGSFRSRRDYGYTF.

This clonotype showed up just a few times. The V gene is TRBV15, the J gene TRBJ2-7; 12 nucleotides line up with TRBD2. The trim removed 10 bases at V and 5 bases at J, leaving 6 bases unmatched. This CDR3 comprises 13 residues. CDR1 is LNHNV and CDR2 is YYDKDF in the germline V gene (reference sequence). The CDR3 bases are TGTGCCAGCCGACTAGCGGGAGTGAACGAGCAGTACTTC. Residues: CASRLAGVNEQYF.

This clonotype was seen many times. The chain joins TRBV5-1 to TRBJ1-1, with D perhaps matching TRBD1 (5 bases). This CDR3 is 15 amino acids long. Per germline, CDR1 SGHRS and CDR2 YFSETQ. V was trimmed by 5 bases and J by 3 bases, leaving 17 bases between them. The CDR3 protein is CASSHGRGLDTEAFF. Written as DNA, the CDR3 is TGCGCCAGCAGTCACGGGAGGGGCTTGGACACTGAAGCTTTCTTT.

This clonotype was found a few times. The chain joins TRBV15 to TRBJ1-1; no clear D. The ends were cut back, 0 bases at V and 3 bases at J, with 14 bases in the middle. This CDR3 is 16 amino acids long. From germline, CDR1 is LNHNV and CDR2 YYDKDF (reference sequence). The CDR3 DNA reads TGTGCCACCAGCAGAGACCCTCCCGCGGATGACACTGAAGCTTTCTTT. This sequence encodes CATSRDPPADDTEAFF.

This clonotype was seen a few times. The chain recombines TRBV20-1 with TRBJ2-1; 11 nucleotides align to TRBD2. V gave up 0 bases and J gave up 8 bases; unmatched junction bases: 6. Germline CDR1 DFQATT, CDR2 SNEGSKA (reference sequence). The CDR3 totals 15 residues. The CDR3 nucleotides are TGCAGTGCTAGAGAGGGGACTAGCGGTTTGGATGAGCAGTTCTTC. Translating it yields CSAREGTSGLDEQFF.

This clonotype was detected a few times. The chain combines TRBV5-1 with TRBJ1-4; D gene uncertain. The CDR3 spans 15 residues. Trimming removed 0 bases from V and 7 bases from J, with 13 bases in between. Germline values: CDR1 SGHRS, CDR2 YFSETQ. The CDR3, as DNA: TGCGCCAGCAGCTTGGCTGGGCAGCCTAGTGAAAAACTGTTTTTT. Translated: CASSLAGQPSEKLFF.

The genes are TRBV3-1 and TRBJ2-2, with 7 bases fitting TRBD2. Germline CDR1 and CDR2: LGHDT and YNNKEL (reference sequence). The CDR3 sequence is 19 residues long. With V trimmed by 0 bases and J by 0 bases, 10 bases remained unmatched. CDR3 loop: CASSQDELGRGANTGELFF. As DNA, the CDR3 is TGTGCCAGCAGCCAAGATGAATTAGGGAGGGGCGCGAACACCGGGGAGCTGTTTTTT.

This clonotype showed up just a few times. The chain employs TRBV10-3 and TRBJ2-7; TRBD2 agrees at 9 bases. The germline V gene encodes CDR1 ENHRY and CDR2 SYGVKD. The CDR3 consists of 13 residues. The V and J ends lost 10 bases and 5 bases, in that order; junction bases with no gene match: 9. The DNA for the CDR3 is TGTGCCACCGCGGTTAGCGGGAGTGACGAGCAGTACGTC. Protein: CATAVSGSDEQYV.

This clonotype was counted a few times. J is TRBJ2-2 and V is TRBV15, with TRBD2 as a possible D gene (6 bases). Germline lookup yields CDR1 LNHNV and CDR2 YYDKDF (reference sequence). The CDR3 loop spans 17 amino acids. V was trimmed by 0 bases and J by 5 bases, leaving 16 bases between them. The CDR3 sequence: CATSRDQPGEGTGELFF. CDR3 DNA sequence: TGTGCCACCAGCAGAGATCAACCGGGAGAAGGTACCGGGGAGCTGTTTTTT.

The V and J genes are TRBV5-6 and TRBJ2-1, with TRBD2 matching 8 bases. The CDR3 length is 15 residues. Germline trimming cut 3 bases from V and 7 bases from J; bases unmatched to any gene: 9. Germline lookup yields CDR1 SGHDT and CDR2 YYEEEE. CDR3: CASSWDPREGNEQFF. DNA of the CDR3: TGTGCCAGCAGCTGGGACCCCCGGGAGGGGAATGAGCAGTTCTTC.

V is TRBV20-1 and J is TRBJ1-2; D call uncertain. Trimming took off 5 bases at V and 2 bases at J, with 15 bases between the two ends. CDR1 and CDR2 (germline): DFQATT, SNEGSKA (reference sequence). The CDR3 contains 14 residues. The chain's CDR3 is CSAPPAGTNYGYTF. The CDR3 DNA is TGCAGTGCTCCCCCGGCGGGAACCAACTATGGCTACACCTTC.

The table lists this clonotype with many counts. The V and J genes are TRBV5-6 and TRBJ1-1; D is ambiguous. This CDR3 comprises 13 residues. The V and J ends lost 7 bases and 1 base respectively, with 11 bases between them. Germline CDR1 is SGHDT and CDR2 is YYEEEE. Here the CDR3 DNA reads TGTGCCAGCCGTAGCAGGTCGAACACTGAAGCTTTCTTT. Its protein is CASRSRSNTEAFF.

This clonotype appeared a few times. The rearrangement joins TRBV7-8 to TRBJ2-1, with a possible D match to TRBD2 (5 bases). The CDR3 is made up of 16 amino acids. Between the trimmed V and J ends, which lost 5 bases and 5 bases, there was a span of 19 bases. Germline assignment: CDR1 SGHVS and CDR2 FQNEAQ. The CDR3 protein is CASSPARGRAHNEQFF. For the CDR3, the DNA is TGTGCCAGCAGCCCCGCCCGGGGAAGGGCCCACAATGAGCAGTTCTTC.

The CDR3 DNA reads TGTGCCAGCAGTTTATCTATAGGGGACAGCCCTAACTATGGCTACACCTTC. Its translation is CASSLSIGDSPNYGYTF. The chain recombines TRBV27 with TRBJ1-2; the match to TRBD1 covers 7 bases. Germline V gene data show CDR1 as MNHEY and CDR2 as SMNVEV (reference sequence). This CDR3 region has 17 residues. V shed 0 bases and J 0 bases; nucleotides not matched to a gene: 7.

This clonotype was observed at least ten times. CDR3 DNA: TGTGCCAGCAGTTGGGGGACTAGCGGCACAGATACGCAGTATTTT. It yields the protein CASSWGTSGTDTQYF. This chain joins TRBV12-3 or TRBV12-4 and TRBJ2-3; 10 positions agree with TRBD2. After removal of 4 bases from V and 1 base from J, the junction contained 2 bases not matched to a gene. This CDR3 comprises 15 residues.

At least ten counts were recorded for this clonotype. The CDR3 DNA is TGCAGTGCTATTGGGGTAGAAACAAACTATGGCTACACCTTC. It codes for CSAIGVETNYGYTF. The rearrangement joins TRBV20-1 to TRBJ1-2; D is undetermined. The V gene's germline CDR1 is DFQATT and CDR2 SNEGSKA (reference sequence). The CDR3 is 14 residues long. The V end was cut by 4 bases, the J end by 2 bases, with 14 bases between.

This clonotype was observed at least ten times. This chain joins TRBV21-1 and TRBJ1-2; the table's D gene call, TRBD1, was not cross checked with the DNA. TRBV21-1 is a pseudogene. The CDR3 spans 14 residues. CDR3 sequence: CASKGTGLYYGYTF. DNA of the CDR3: TGTGCCAGCAAGGGGACAGGCCTATACTATGGCTACACCTTC.

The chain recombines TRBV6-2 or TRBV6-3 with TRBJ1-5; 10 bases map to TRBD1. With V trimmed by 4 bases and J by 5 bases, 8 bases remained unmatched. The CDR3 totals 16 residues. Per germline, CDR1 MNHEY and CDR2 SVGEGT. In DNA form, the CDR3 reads TGTGCCAGCAGTTCCAGGACAGGGGGTAGTGATCAGCCCCAGCATTTT. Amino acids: CASSSRTGGSDQPQHF.

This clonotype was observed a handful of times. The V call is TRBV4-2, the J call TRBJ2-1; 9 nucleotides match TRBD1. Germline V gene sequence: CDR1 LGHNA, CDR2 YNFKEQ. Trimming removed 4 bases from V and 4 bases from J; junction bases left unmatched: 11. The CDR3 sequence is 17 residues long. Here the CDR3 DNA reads TGTGCCAGCAGCCCAGTGCTTGGACAGGGGCGGTACAATGAGCAGTTCTTC. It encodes CASSPVLGQGRYNEQFF.

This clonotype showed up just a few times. The CDR3: CSAGSPSYEQYF. The CDR3 bases are TGCAGTGCTGGGAGCCCCTCCTACGAGCAGTACTTC. This rearrangement joins TRBV20-1 to TRBJ2-7, with a tentative D call TRBD2 (5 bases). This CDR3 spans 12 amino acids. CDR1 is DFQATT, CDR2 SNEGSKA, per germline (reference sequence). V was pared by 5 bases and J by 0 bases, with 8 bases between.

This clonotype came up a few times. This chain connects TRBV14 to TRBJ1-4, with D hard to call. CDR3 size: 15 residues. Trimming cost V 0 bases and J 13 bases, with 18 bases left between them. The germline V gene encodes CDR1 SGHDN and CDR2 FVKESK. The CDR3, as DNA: TGTGCCAGCAGCCAAGAGGGAAGCAGCCCGCAAGGACTGTTTTTT. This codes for CASSQEGSSPQGLFF.

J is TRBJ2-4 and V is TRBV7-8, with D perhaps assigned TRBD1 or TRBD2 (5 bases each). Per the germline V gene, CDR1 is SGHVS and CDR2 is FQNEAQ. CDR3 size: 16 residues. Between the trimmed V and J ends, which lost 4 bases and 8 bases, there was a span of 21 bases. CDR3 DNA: TGTGCCAGCAGCTCCAGACCCAGACAGAGGGTGGACATTCAGTACTTC. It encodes CASSSRPRQRVDIQYF. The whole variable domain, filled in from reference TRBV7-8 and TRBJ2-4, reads GAGVSQSPRYKVAKRGQDVALRCDPISGHVSLFWYQQALGQGPEFLTYFQNEAQLDKSGLPSDRFFAERPEGSVSTLKIQRTQQEDSAVYLCASSSRPRQRVDIQYFGAGTRLSVL.

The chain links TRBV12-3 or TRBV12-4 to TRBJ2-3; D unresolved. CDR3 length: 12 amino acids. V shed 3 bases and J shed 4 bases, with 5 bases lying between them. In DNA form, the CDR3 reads TGTGCCAGCAGTTTTTTCCCAGATACGCAGTATTTT. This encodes CASSFFPDTQYF.